This T cell receptor beta chain was captured by sequencing in a study of OX40 agonist ivuxolimab in advanced cancers. For context, the study as a whole: The costimulatory receptor OX40 (CD134) was targeted by ivuxolimab, a fully human IgG2 agonistic monoclonal antibody. Intravenous ivuxolimab was administered to patients every 2 weeks at six dose levels: 0.01, 0.1, 0.3, 1.5, 3 and 10 mg/kg. The paper covers the monotherapy dose-escalation part of the phase I ivuxolimab trial, which included N ≈ 50 patients. Prior anti-PD-1, anti-PD-L1 or anti-CTLA-4 therapy was permitted, and checkpoint inhibitors had been received by more than 35% of dose-escalation patients. In the dose-escalation cohort, 75% to 90% of patients were male, and the mean age was around 60 years with a range of about 20 to 90. Peripheral TCRbeta sequencing was intended to test whether TCR sequence diversity was altered and clonal T-cell expansion was caused by ivuxolimab. Among the 50 to 55 dose-escalation patients, around 20 had hepatocellular carcinoma, 15 melanoma, 9 renal cell carcinoma and 9 head and neck cancer. Partial responses occurred in three dose-escalation patients, of whom one had hepatocellular carcinoma and two had cutaneous melanoma. Beyond this particular receptor, the publication reports: The antigen specificity of the peripheral T cells that underwent clonal expansion was not determined. In the 0.1-3.0 mg/kg groups, partial responders were among the patients with the lowest normalized peripheral clonal expansion, particularly in CD8+ T cells. Clonal expansion of both CD4+ and CD8+ blood T cells was observed from baseline to week 6 at doses 0.1 to 3.0 mg/kg. After ivuxolimab, CD8+ T cells had more expanded clones than CD4+ T cells on average. Low levels of normalized T-cell clonal expansion were also seen in some patients who did not respond.

To sequence the TCRbeta CDR3 region, genomic DNA was isolated from the sorted cells. The immunoSEQ Assay was used to sequence the TCRbeta CDR3 regions. Held by TCRdb, this immuneACCESS table contains in-frame sequences only and omits some clones. Under half of the omission traces to an unresolved V gene where checked; the cause of the rest is unknown. This sample is represented by some 60,000 clones; 85% of them were singletons. The ten largest clonotypes hold 4% of the sample. The CDR3 starts with the cysteine, ends with the phenylalanine, and has 12 residues. Only the CDR3 portion is preserved as DNA: 36 bases, with reading frame beginning at the first base. The germline V gene yields SGHAT for CDR1 and FQNNGV for CDR2. Trimming removed 0 bases from V and 6 bases from J, leaving 3 bases between the germline ends. Patients with a history of autoimmune disease or receiving systemic immunosuppression were excluded from the trial. Peripheral blood for TCR sequencing was collected from all dose cohorts at baseline, on cycle 4 day 1, and on cycle 7 day 1. The samples were taken from a phase I, first-in-human, multicenter, open-label dose-escalation trial of ivuxolimab. Adults with locally advanced or metastatic melanoma, renal cell, hepatocellular, or head and neck squamous cell carcinoma were enrolled in the trial. Before TCR sequencing, CD4+ T cells and CD8+ T cells were sorted from peripheral blood as separate populations.

Details on this clone: Its antigen target is currently unknown. Per-base qualities were not stored, and no clone one base away is much larger.

Sequenced here: CD4+ or CD8+ T cells sorted from blood, sampled in a trial of the OX40 agonist ivuxolimab. The rearrangement combines TRBV11-2 with TRBJ1-5; the D gene remains uncertain. The source of this sequence is an adult with an advanced solid tumor such as melanoma, head and neck, liver or kidney cancer. The nucleotides read TGTGCCAGCAGCTTAGAAAGTCAGCCCCAGCATTTT. Its translation is CASSLESQPQHF. The full variable domain, with segments outside the CDR3 supplied by the reference TRBV11-2 and TRBJ1-5 proteins, appears as EAGVAQSPRYKIIEKRQSVAFWCNPISGHATLYWYQQILGQGPKLLIQFQNNGVVDDSQLPKDRFSAERLKGVDSTLKIQPAKLEDSAVYLCASSLESQPQHFGDGTRLSIL.